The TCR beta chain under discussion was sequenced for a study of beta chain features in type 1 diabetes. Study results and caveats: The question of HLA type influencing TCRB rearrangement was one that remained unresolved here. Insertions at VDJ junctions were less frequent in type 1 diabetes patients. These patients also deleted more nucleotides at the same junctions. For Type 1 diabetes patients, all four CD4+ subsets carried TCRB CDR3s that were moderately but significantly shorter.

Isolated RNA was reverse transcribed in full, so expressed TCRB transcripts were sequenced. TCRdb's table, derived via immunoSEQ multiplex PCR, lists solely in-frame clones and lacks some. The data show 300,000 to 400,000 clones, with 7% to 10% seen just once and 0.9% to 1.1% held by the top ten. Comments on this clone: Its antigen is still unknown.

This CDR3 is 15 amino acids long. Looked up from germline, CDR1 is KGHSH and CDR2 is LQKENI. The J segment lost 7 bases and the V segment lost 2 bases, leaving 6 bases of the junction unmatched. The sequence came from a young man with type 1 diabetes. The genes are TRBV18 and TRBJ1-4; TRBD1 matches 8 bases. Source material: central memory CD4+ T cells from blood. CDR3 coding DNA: TGTGCCAGCTCACCAATATCAGGGGGCGGTGAAAAACTGTTTTTT. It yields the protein CASSPISGGGEKLFF.